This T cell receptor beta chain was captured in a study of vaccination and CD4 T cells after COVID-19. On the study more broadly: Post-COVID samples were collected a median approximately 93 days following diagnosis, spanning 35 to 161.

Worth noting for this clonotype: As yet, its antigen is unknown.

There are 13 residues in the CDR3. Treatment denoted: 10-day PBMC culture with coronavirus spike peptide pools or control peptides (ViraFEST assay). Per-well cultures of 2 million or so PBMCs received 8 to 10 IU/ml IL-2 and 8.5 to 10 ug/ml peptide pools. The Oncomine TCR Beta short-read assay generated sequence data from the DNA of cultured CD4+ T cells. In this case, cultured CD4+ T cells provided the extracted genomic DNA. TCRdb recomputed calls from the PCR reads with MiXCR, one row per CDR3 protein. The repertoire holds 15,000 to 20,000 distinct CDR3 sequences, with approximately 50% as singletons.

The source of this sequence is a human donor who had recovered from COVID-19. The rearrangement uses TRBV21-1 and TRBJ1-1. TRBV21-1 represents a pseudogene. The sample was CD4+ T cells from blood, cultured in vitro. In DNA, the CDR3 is TGTGCCAGCAGCAGTCGGAGGAACACTGAAGCTTTCTTT. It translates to CASSSRRNTEAFF.